This T cell receptor beta chain is from a study of cytomegalovirus exposure and HLA in healthy donors. Study results and limitations: When the data were analyzed later, several of the most significant clusters appeared to be linked to common viral pathogens. Being productive about 87% or about 30% of the time was typical of most TCR beta V segments in an earlier analysis. The study flagged about 150 TCR beta chains as cytomegalovirus-associated. The study assumed roughly uniform donor sequencing depth for presence/absence analyses.

A word on this clone: What it binds is not known.

The PCR used 60 Vbeta and 13 Jbeta primers. The protocol was immunoSEQ multiplex PCR, while the TCRdb copy is restricted to in-frame clones and leaves out a portion. The data show 150,000 to 200,000 clones, around 87% seen once. The sequenced material came from PBMCs. This sequence originates from a woman between 18 and 30 years old in good health and CMV-seronegative.

The CDR3 protein is CASSPSGTGIYNEQFF. The DNA of the CDR3 is TGTGCCAGCAGCCCATCCGGGACAGGGATCTACAATGAGCAGTTCTTC. The chain recombines TRBV7-3 with TRBJ2-1; TRBD1 agrees at 9 bases. Per the germline V gene, CDR1 is SGHTA and CDR2 is FQGTGA. The CDR3 is 16 amino acids. J lost 3 bases, V lost 5 bases, and 8 bases had no gene match.